A selection of T cell receptor beta chains follows, all from one sample in a study of blood T cell repertoires in COVID-19. The assay was immunoSEQ multiplex PCR, and TCRdb's table has in-frame clones only and misses some. The table includes some 130,000 clones, roughly two thirds detected once. Sequenced sample: peripheral blood. These receptors were obtained from a woman aged 70-85 years with acute or convalescent COVID-19. The CDR3 runs from the conserved cysteine through the conserved F or W. Fields, in order: V gene, clone size, D gene, J gene, CDR3 DNA, CDR3 protein. A D gene is named only where the DNA matches it firmly. The size entry is marked missing in some rows and otherwise reads once, few, many or a size class.

TRBV6-5	many	-	TRBJ2-5	TGTGCCACCGACCCCGGGAGTAAAGAGACCCAGTACTTC	CATDPGSKETQYF
TRBV6-4	few	TRBD2	TRBJ2-7	TGTGCCAGCAGACTCTTACGACTAGCGGGGGATCATTACGAGCAGTACTTC	CASRLLRLAGDHYEQYF
TRBV5-4	-	TRBD2	TRBJ2-3	TGTGCCAGCAGCTTGGGACTAGCGGGGCCCACAGCAGATACGCAGTATTTT	CASSLGLAGPTADTQYF
TRBV5-1	-	TRBD2	TRBJ2-7	TGCGCCAGCAGCTTGATCAGCGGGAGGATGGACGAGCAGTACTTC	CASSLISGRMDEQYF
TRBV3-1/TRBV3-2	-	-	TRBJ1-3	TGTGCCAGCAGCCAAGATAGGGGTAACACCATATATTTT	CASSQDRGNTIYF
TRBV11-2	-	-	TRBJ2-1	TGTGCCAGCAGCTTAGAATTAACGGGAAGAAATGAGCAGTTCTTC	CASSLELTGRNEQFF
TRBV11-2	-	TRBD1	TRBJ1-2	TGTGCCAGCAGCCCACGGACAGGGACTAACTATGGCTACACCTTC	CASSPRTGTNYGYTF
TRBV19	-	TRBD1	TRBJ2-7	TGTGCCAGTAGTATAGGGCCAGGGGGCTACGAGCAGTACTTC	CASSIGPGGYEQYF
TRBV6-5	-	TRBD1	TRBJ1-5	TGTGCCAGCAGCCGGGACAGGGGGCGGACTCAGCCCCAGCATTTT	CASSRDRGRTQPQHF
TRBV19	-	TRBD1	TRBJ1-1	TGTGCCAGTAGCCCGGGACAGGGGCTCACTGAAGCTTTCTTT	CASSPGQGLTEAFF
TRBV29-1	-	TRBD1	TRBJ1-2	TGCAGCGTTGACTACAGGGGAATCTATGGCTACACCTTC	CSVDYRGIYGYTF
TRBV19	few	TRBD1	TRBJ1-2	TGTGCCCCCCGCCGTCGGGACAGGGGCTATGGCTACACCTTC	CAPRRRDRGYGYTF
TRBV27	few	-	TRBJ1-2	TGTGCCAGCAGACTAACTCAGGGTCGGGACTATGGCTACACCTTC	CASRLTQGRDYGYTF
TRBV6-5	few	-	TRBJ1-2	TGTGCCAGCAGTTATTATGGCAGGGAAAACTATGGCTACACCTTC	CASSYYGRENYGYTF
TRBV2	many	-	TRBJ1-6	TGTGCCAGCAGTCCGTCTAGGAATCCTCTAGGGGGTTCACCCCTCCACTTT	CASSPSRNPLGGSPLHF
TRBV7-9	-	TRBD2	TRBJ2-1	TGTGCCAGCAGCTTAGGGACTAGCGGGGGGGAGCAGTTCTTC	CASSLGTSGGEQFF
TRBV21-1	-	-	TRBJ2-4	TGTGCCAGCAGCAAAATGGAGGTGCGGGGGCAGAGGACCAAAAACATTCAGTACTTC	CASSKMEVRGQRTKNIQYF
TRBV30	-	-	TRBJ2-7	TGTGCCTGGAGTCACAGGCCCTACGAGCAGTACTTC	CAWSHRPYEQYF
TRBV4-1	-	TRBD2	TRBJ2-3	TGCGCCAGCAGCCAAGATTTGGTAGCGGGGACCACAGATACGCAGTATTTT	CASSQDLVAGTTDTQYF
TRBV19	-	TRBD1	TRBJ1-2	TGTGCCACCGCTCAAGAGGCCGGACAGGGGAAGAGGGCCTATGGCTACACCTTC	CATAQEAGQGKRAYGYTF
TRBV10-2	-	TRBD2	TRBJ2-2	TGCGCCAGCAGTGGCCTAGCGGGAGGGACCGGGGAGCTGTTTTTT	CASSGLAGGTGELFF
TRBV7-6	-	-	TRBJ1-6	TGTGCCAGCAGCTTAGAAGACGCAGGTTCACCCCTCCACTTT	CASSLEDAGSPLHF
TRBV5-1	-	-	TRBJ1-5	TGCGCCAGCAACCGGGCCGAGGGAGTCCGTCAGCCCCAGCATTTT	CASNRAEGVRQPQHF
TRBV30	-	-	TRBJ2-2	TGTGCCTGGAGTGCCAGGGGGGAGCTGTTTTTT	CAWSARGELFF
TRBV12-3/TRBV12-4	few	TRBD1	TRBJ1-2	TGTGCCACCTCGACAGGGGGCAATGGTGGGTACACCTTC	CATSTGGNGGYTF
TRBV28	-	TRBD2	TRBJ2-3	TGTGCCAGCAGTTCGGGACTAGCGGTTAGCACAGATACGCAGTATTTT	CASSSGLAVSTDTQYF
TRBV6-2/TRBV6-3	-	TRBD2	TRBJ2-1	TGTGCCAGCAGTTACTTAGCGGGGGCGAATGAGCAGTTCTTC	CASSYLAGANEQFF
TRBV7-8	-	-	TRBJ2-6	TGTGCCAGCAGCATCCGACAGAAAGAGATCTCTGGGGCCAACGTCCTGACTTTC	CASSIRQKEISGANVLTF
TRBV5-1	-	-	TRBJ2-2	TGCGCCAGCAGCTTGTCATGGGCCACCGGGGAGCTGTTTTTT	CASSLSWATGELFF
TRBV23-1	-	-	TRBJ1-1	TGCGCCAGCAGTCAATCGATAAGGGAGGGAGCCCCTGAAGCTTTCTTT	CASSQSIREGAPEAFF
TRBV19	few	TRBD2	TRBJ2-7	TGTGCCAGTAGCCTAGGACTAGCGGGAGTAGACGAGCAGTACTTC	CASSLGLAGVDEQYF
TRBV6-1	-	-	TRBJ2-3	TGTGCCAGCAGTGAAGTGGCAGTCACAGATACGCAGTATTTT	CASSEVAVTDTQYF
TRBV18	-	-	TRBJ1-5	TGTGCCAGCTCACCACAGCCCGATCAGCCCCAGCATTTT	CASSPQPDQPQHF
TRBV7-8	-	-	TRBJ1-1	TGTGCCAGCAGTCAACCCGAACGGGGAGGGACTGAAGCTTTCTTT	CASSQPERGGTEAFF
TRBV7-2	-	-	TRBJ1-1	TGTGCCAGCAGCTTAGGTGGACGGCGGGGGCAACGGACCAGTGAAGCTTTCTTT	CASSLGGRRGQRTSEAFF
TRBV7-8	-	-	TRBJ2-5	TGTGCCAGCAGCCGAGACACGGGTTTCGGGGAGACCCAGTACTTC	CASSRDTGFGETQYF
TRBV6-1	many	-	TRBJ1-6	TGTGCCAGCAGTGAAAGGCAGGGACTTACTTCACCCCTCCACTTT	CASSERQGLTSPLHF